The entry below describes one T cell receptor (beta chain). Germline is not matched at one junction end, which may reflect a read error. The data were taken from a study of cytomegalovirus exposure and HLA in healthy donors. PCR primers comprised 60 Vbeta and 13 Jbeta primers. This table comes from immunoSEQ multiplex PCR, and its TCRdb copy is limited to in-frame clones, with some not included. The sample yields around 130,000 clones, approximately 82% seen once. CDR1 is SEHNR, CDR2 FQNEAQ, per germline (reference sequence). This CDR3 has 17 amino acids. The chain has TRBV7-9 and TRBJ1-1; D is uncertain. The receptor was isolated from a boy aged 2-15 years in good health and CMV-seronegative. Sequencing input: PBMCs. As DNA, the CDR3 is TGTTCCAGCAGCTTTATTGGACTCCCGCGTATGAACACTGAAGCTTTCTTT. This codes for CSSSFIGLPRMNTEAFF. The full variable domain, its missing parts supplied by reference TRBV7-9 and TRBJ1-1, is DTGVSQNPRHKITKRGQNVTFRCDPISEHNRLYWYRQTLGQGPEFLTYFQNEAQLEKSRLLSDRFSAERPKGSFSTLEIQRTEQGDSAMYLCSSSFIGLPRMNTEAFFGQGTRLTVV.